This is a list of T cell receptor beta chains from one sample in a study of blood T cell repertoires in COVID-19. Data came from immunoSEQ multiplex PCR; TCRdb stores just in-frame clones and leaves some out. Of tens of thousands of clones listed, roughly 80% were seen once; the top ten hold more than 7.5%. The sequencing sample was made of peripheral blood. Receptors were obtained from a human donor in a cohort sampled during active COVID-19. CDR3s include the opening cysteine and the closing phenylalanine or tryptophan. The D gene is left open where the match is weak. Clone sizes are given selectively: once, few, many, or a class where the clone is expanded.

>.|TRBV27|TRBD1|TRBJ2-5
TGTGCCAGCAGTTGGTACGGGACAGGGGAACAAGAGACCCAGTACTTC
CASSWYGTGEQETQYF
>.|TRBV30|.|TRBJ1-5
TGTGCCTGGAAACCTATGGGGCCCAATCAGCCCCAGCATTTT
CAWKPMGPNQPQHF
>once|TRBV7-2|.|TRBJ1-1
TGTGCCAGCAGCTCCATCGGACACTTAGGGGCTTTCTTT
CASSSIGHLGAFF
>.|TRBV14|.|TRBJ2-1
TGTGCCAGCAGCCAACTACTTCCTGAGACAGGCAACACCCATGAGCAGTTCTTC
CASSQLLPETGNTHEQFF
>.|TRBV27|.|TRBJ1-1
TGTGCCAGCAGTTTACCTTATACCCCGGTCGCTTTCTTT
CASSLPYTPVAFF
>.|TRBV5-4|TRBD1|TRBJ2-7
TGTGCCAGCAGCCCCCGGACAGGGTCCTACGAGCAGTACTTC
CASSPRTGSYEQYF
>once|TRBV19|TRBD1|TRBJ1-1
TGTGCCAGTAGTCGGACCGACAGGGTAACGAACACTGAAGCTTTCTTT
CASSRTDRVTNTEAFF
>.|TRBV4-2|TRBD2|TRBJ2-3
TGTGCCAGCAGCCAAGCAACAGCGGGGGGCGCAGATACGCAGTATTTT
CASSQATAGGADTQYF
>.|TRBV6-2/TRBV6-3|.|TRBJ2-7
TGTGCCAGCAGCAGACAGTTTACCTACGAGCAGTACTTC
CASSRQFTYEQYF
>.|TRBV2|.|TRBJ2-7
TGTGCCAGCCAGCGTTATCCTACAGGGAGCTCCTACGAGCAGTACTTC
CASQRYPTGSSYEQYF
>.|TRBV5-5|TRBD2|TRBJ2-1
TGTGCCAGCAGCTATAGCGGGAATCTCAATGAGCAGTTCTTC
CASSYSGNLNEQFF
>.|TRBV6-1|TRBD1|TRBJ2-6
TGTGCCAGCAGTGAACAGGGGGCTGGGGCCAACGTCCTGACTTTC
CASSEQGAGANVLTF
>few|TRBV7-2|.|TRBJ2-7
TGTGCCAGCAGCTTAGCCCACTACGAGCAGTACTTC
CASSLAHYEQYF
>.|TRBV3-1/TRBV3-2|.|TRBJ1-6
TGTGCCAGCAGCCAAGCACAGGGACGTAATTCACCCCTCCACTTT
CASSQAQGRNSPLHF
>.|TRBV28|.|TRBJ2-7
TGTGCCAGCAGTTCCCCTGGTAGTGGCTCCTACGAGCAGTACTTC
CASSSPGSGSYEQYF
>.|TRBV19|.|TRBJ2-2
TGTGCCAGTAGCTATGACATGCGGGAGCTGTTTTTT
CASSYDMRELFF
>.|TRBV30|.|TRBJ1-2
TGTGCCTGGGACCCAGGACAGAGTAACTATGGCTACACCTTC
CAWDPGQSNYGYTF
>.|TRBV27|.|TRBJ2-2
TGTGCCAGCAGTCGGGACAGCGGGACCGGGGAGCTGTTTTTT
CASSRDSGTGELFF
>.|TRBV18|.|TRBJ2-1
TGTGCCAGCTCACCGTCTAGGAGTCGTGATGAGCAGTTCTTC
CASSPSRSRDEQFF
>.|TRBV29-1|.|TRBJ2-2
TGCAGCGTTGATGGTCAGCGCAGCACCGGGGAGCTGTTTTTT
CSVDGQRSTGELFF
>.|TRBV4-3|.|TRBJ2-1
TGCGCCAGCAGCCAGGGTGGGCTGGGTGAGCAGTTCTTC
CASSQGGLGEQFF
>few|TRBV9|TRBD2|TRBJ2-7
TGTGCCAGCAGCGCCACCGGGACTAGGGTTGAGCAGTACTTC
CASSATGTRVEQYF
>.|TRBV5-4|TRBD2|TRBJ2-7
TGTGCCAGCAGCTTGGCCCGCGGGGGAAACGTCGGTCAGCAGTACTTC
CASSLARGGNVGQQYF
>.|TRBV29-1|.|TRBJ1-2
TGCAGCGTTGAGTTGGAGATCTATGGCTACACCTTC
CSVELEIYGYTF
>.|TRBV6-2/TRBV6-3|TRBD2|TRBJ2-1
TGTGCCAGCAGCCCTGGGTGGGGGGGCTCCTACAATGAGCAGTTCTTC
CASSPGWGGSYNEQFF
>.|TRBV7-9|.|TRBJ1-5
TGTGCCAGCAGAGAGAGTGATCAGCCCCAGCATTTT
CASRESDQPQHF
>.|TRBV7-8|TRBD2|TRBJ2-7
TGTGCCAGCGAAGGGAGGGTGGGGCAGTACTTC
CASEGRVGQYF
>.|TRBV27|.|TRBJ2-5
TGTGCCAGCAGCCGAAAGTCGGCAGGGTTGTGGGGAGAGACCCAGTACTTC
CASSRKSAGLWGETQYF
>.|TRBV28|TRBD1|TRBJ2-1
TGTGCCAGCAGTTTAACGGGACAGGATGAGCAGTTCTTC
CASSLTGQDEQFF
>.|TRBV25-1|.|TRBJ2-3
TGTGCCAGCAGTGAATCCCCCCTCACAGATACGCAGTATTTT
CASSESPLTDTQYF
>.|TRBV30|TRBD1|TRBJ2-3
TGTTCTACAGACAGGGTACCCGATACGCAGTATTTT
CSTDRVPDTQYF
>.|TRBV18|TRBD1|TRBJ2-5
TGTGCCAGCTCACCATCGAGGGGGCCAGAAGAGACCCAGTACTTC
CASSPSRGPEETQYF
>few|TRBV5-4|.|TRBJ1-6
TGTGCCAGCAGCTTGCTGGCTGATAATTCACCCCTCCACTTT
CASSLLADNSPLHF
>.|TRBV19|TRBD1|TRBJ1-1
TGTGCCAGTAGTATGGGGCCAGGGGGGTATGCCGCTGAAGCTTTCTTT
CASSMGPGGYAAEAFF
>few|TRBV4-2|.|TRBJ2-7
TGTGCCAGCAGCCCCGTAACAGGTCCCTACGAGCAGTACTTC
CASSPVTGPYEQYF
>.|TRBV5-1|TRBD2|TRBJ2-7
TGCGCCAGCAGTACCGGGACTAGCGTCTACGAGCAGTACTTC
CASSTGTSVYEQYF
>.|TRBV27|TRBD1|TRBJ2-7
TGTGCCAGCAGTTTTTTTCCGGGACAGGGGTACCCCTACGAGCAGTACTTC
CASSFFPGQGYPYEQYF